This T cell receptor (beta chain) was captured in a study of T cell repertoires in cytomegalovirus infection. Study as a whole: The authors relied on CMV epitopes, both recently identified HLA-C-restricted and well-studied HLA-B-restricted. Carrying CMV and the relevant HLA type showed in public TCR beta signatures. Study observations and caveats: Adding up the frequency of public TCR beta families identified people who carried CMV plus the relevant HLA. Ex vivo, HLA-C-restricted CMV-specific TCR beta clonotypes prevailed over the rest of the response.

About this clonotype: Its antigen is not identified.

TCRdb passed the reads through MiXCR, listing each CDR3 protein once. This table holds about 770,000 distinct CDR3 sequences, 25% to 30% found once. CDR3 size: 16 residues. Per the germline V gene, CDR1 is MGHRA and CDR2 is YSYEKL. Trimming stripped 0 bases from V and 2 bases from J, with 11 bases between. The TCR originated in a human donor in good health (CMV status not recorded). Some clones in this sample may be carry-over from other donors' samples. The sequences come from cultured CD8+ T cells from PBMCs, collected from culture after CMV antigen stimulation. The genes are TRBV4-1 and TRBJ1-5; D remains unclear. The CDR3 DNA sequence: TGCGCCAGCAGCCAAGACGGAGGGAGCGGCAATCAGCCCCAGCATTTT. This translates into CASSQDGGSGNQPQHF.